Reported below is one T cell receptor beta chain. This record comes from a study of T cells in localized non-small cell lung cancer. Clones were sequenced by immunoSEQ multiplex PCR, and TCRdb holds only the in-frame ones, with some missing. In the table there are 20,000 to 30,000 clones, 80% to 85% of which are singletons. CDR1 GTSNPN and CDR2 SVGIG come from the germline V gene (reference sequence). The CDR3 runs 15 residues. Trimming removed 4 bases from V and 0 bases from J, with 14 bases in between. This sequence was found in a man aged 40 to 69 with stage II lung adenocarcinoma. The V and J genes are TRBV30 and TRBJ2-3, with D possibly matching TRBD2 (6 bases). The specimen comprised PBMCs, sampled before any cancer treatment. Written as DNA, the CDR3 is TGTGCCTGGACCACGGGACTTTCTAGCACAGATACGCAGTATTTT. Translation gives CAWTTGLSSTDTQYF.